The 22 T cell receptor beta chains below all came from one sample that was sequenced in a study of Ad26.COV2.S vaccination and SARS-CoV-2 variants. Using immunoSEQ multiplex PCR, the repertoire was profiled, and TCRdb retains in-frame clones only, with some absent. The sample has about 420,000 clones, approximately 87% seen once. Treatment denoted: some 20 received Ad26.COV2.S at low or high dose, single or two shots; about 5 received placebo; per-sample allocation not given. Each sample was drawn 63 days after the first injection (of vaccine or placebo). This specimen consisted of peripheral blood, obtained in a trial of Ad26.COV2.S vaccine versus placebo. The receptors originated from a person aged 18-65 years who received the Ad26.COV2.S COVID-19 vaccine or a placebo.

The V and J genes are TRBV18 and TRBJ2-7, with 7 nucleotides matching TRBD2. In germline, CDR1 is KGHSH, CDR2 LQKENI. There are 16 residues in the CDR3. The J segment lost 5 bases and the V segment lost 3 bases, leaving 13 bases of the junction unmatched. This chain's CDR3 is CASSPAMAGSGDEQYF. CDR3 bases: TGTGCCAGCTCACCGGCGATGGCGGGGAGCGGGGACGAGCAGTACTTC. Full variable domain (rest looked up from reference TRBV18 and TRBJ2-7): NAGVMQNPRHLVRRRGQEARLRCSPMKGHSHVYWYRQLPEEGLKFMVYLQKENIIDESGMPKERFSAEFPKEGPSILRIQQVVRGDSAAYFCASSPAMAGSGDEQYFGPGTRLTVT.

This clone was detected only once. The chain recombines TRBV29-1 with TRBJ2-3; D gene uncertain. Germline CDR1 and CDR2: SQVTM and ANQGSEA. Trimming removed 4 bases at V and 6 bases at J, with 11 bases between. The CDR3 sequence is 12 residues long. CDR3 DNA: TGCAGCGTTGGTCCCCGATACGATACGCAGTATTTT. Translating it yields CSVGPRYDTQYF.

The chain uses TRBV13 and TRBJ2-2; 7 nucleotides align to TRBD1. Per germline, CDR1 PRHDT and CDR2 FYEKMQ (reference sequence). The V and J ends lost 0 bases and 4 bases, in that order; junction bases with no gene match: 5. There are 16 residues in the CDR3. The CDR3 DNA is TGTGCCAGCAGCTTAGGAAGGGGGCAGGGCACCGGGGAGCTGTTTTTT. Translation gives CASSLGRGQGTGELFF. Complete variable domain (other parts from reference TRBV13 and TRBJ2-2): AAGVIQSPRHLIKEKRETATLKCYPIPRHDTVYWYQQGPGQDPQFLISFYEKMQSDKGSIPDRFSAQQFSDYHSELNMSSLELGDSALYFCASSLGRGQGTGELFFGEGSRLTVL.

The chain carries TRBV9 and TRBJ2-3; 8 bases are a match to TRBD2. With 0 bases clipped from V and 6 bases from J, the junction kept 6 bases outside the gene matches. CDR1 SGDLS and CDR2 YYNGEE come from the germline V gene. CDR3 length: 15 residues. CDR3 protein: CASSVDSGGGDTQYF. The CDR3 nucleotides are TGTGCCAGCAGCGTAGACAGCGGGGGCGGTGATACGCAGTATTTT.

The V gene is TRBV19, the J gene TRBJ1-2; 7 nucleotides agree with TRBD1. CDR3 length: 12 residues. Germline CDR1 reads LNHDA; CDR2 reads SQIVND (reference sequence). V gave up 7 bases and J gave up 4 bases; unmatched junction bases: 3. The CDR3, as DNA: TGTGCCAGTACCACAGGGGCCTATGGCTACACCTTC. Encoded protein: CASTTGAYGYTF. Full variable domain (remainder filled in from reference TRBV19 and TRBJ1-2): DGGITQSPKYLFRKEGQNVTLSCEQNLNHDAMYWYRQDPGQGLRLIYYSQIVNDFQKGDIAEGYSVSREKKESFPLTVTSAQKNPTAFYLCASTTGAYGYTFGSGTRLTVV.

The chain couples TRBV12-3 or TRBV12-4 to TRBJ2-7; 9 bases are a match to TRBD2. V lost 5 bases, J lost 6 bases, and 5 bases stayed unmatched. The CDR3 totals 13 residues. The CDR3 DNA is TGTGCCAGCAGTCCCTATAGCGGGGGCGAGCAGTACTTC. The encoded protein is CASSPYSGGEQYF.

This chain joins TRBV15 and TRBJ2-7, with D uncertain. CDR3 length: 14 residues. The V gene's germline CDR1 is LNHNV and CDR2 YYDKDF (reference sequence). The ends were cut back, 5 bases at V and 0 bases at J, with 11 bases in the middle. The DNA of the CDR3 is TGTGCCACCAGCCAATACGTAGGCTCCTACGAGCAGTACTTC. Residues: CATSQYVGSYEQYF.

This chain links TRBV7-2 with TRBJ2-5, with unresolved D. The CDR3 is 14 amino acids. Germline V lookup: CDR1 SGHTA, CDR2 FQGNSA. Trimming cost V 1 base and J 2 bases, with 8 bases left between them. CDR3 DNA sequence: TGTGCCAGCAGCTTAGGGGTCAGTCAAGAGACCCAGTACTTC. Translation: CASSLGVSQETQYF.

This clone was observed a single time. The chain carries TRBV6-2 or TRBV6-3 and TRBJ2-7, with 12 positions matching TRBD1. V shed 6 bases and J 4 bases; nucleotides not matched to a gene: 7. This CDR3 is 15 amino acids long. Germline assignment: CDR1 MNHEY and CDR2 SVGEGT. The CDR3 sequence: CASSQGQGAIYEQYF. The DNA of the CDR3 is TGTGCCAGCAGCCAGGGACAGGGGGCTATATACGAGCAGTACTTC.

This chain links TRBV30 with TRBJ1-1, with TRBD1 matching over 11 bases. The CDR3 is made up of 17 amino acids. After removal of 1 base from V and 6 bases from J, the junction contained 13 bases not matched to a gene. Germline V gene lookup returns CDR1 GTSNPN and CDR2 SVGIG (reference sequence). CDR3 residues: CAWSARRDRGIGSEAFF. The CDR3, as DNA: TGTGCCTGGAGTGCTAGGCGGGACAGGGGGATCGGGTCTGAAGCTTTCTTT.

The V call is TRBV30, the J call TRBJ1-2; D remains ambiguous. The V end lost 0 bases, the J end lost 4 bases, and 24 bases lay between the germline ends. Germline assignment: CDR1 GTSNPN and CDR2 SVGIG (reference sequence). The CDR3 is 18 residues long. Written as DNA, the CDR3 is TGTGCCTGGAGTGTAGCCCTCTCCTCAAATCCTCGGGGCTATGGCTACACCTTC. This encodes CAWSVALSSNPRGYGYTF.

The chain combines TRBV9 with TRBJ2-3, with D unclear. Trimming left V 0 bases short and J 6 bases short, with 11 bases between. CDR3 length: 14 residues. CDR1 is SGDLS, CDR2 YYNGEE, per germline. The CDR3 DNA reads TGTGCCAGCAGCGTAGGGGGATCCGTGGATACGCAGTATTTT. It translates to CASSVGGSVDTQYF.

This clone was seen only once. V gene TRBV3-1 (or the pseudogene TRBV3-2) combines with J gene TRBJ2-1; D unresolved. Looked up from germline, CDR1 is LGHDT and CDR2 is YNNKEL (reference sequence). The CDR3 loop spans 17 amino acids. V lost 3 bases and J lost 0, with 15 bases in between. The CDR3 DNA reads TGTGCCAGCAGCCAGGACCGTTCAGTGAGCTCCTACAATGAGCAGTTCTTC. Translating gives CASSQDRSVSSYNEQFF.

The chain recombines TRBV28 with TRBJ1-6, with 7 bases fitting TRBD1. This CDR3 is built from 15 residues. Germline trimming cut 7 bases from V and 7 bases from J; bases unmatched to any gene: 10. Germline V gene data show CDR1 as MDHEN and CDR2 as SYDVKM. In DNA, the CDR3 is TGTGCCAGCACTTCTCCTGACAGGGAAAATTCACCCCTCCACTTT. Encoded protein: CASTSPDRENSPLHF. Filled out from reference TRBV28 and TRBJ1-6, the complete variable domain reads DVKVTQSSRYLVKRTGEKVFLECVQDMDHENMFWYRQDPGLGLRLIYFSYDVKMKEKGDIPEGYSVSREKKERFSLILESASTNQTSMYLCASTSPDRENSPLHFGNGTRLTVT.

This CDR3 is CASSLDRGGGGHNEQFF. The CDR3 DNA reads TGTGCCAGCAGCTTAGATCGCGGGGGCGGGGGCCACAATGAGCAGTTCTTC. The chain uses TRBV11-2 and TRBJ2-1; tentatively, D is TRBD2 (7 bases). The CDR3 runs 17 residues. CDR1 is SGHAT, CDR2 FQNNGV, per germline. Deletions cut 0 bases from V and 5 bases from J, with 17 bases between.

CDR3 DNA: TGTGCCAGCAGCTTTGGGACAGGGCCAACCTACGAGCAGTACTTC. It is translated as CASSFGTGPTYEQYF. The rearrangement uses TRBV7-7 and TRBJ2-7; TRBD1 matches 9 bases. The ends lost 3 bases at V and 2 bases at J; junction bases unmatched: 5. Germline V gives CDR1 SSHAT, CDR2 FNYEAQ (reference sequence). The CDR3 totals 15 residues.

The CDR3 protein is CATGGLAHSTDTQYF. The CDR3 DNA reads TGTGCCACCGGCGGACTAGCCCACAGCACAGATACGCAGTATTTT. The chain is built from TRBV15 and TRBJ2-3; TRBD2 matches 8 bases. The CDR3 is made up of 15 amino acids. V lost 8 bases, J lost 0 bases, and 7 bases stayed unmatched. Germline lookup yields CDR1 LNHNV and CDR2 YYDKDF (reference sequence).

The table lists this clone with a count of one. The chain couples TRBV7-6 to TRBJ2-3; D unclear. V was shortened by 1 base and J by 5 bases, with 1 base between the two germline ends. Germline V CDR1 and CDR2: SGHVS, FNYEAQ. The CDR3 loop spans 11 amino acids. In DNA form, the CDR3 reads TGTGCCAGCAGCTTAGAAGATACGCAGTATTTT. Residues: CASSLEDTQYF.

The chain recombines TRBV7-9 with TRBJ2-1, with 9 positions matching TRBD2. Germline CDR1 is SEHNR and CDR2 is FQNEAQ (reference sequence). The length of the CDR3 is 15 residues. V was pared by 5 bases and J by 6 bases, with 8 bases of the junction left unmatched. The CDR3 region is CASSPTSGDVNEQFF. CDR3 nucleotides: TGTGCCAGCAGCCCGACTAGCGGTGATGTCAATGAGCAGTTCTTC.

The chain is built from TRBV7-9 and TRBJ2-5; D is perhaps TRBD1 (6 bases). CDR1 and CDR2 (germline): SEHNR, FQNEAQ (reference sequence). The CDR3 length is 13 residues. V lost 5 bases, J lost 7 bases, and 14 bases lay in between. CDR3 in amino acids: CASSHRDGVTQYF. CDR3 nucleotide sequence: TGTGCCAGCAGCCACAGGGATGGGGTGACCCAGTACTTC. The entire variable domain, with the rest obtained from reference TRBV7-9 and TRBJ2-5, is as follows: DTGVSQNPRHKITKRGQNVTFRCDPISEHNRLYWYRQTLGQGPEFLTYFQNEAQLEKSRLLSDRFSAERPKGSFSTLEIQRTEQGDSAMYLCASSHRDGVTQYFGPGTRLLVL.

The CDR3 region is CASSSWTGLNTEAFF. CDR3 bases: TGTGCCAGTAGTTCCTGGACAGGCTTAAACACTGAAGCTTTCTTT. The chain joins TRBV19 to TRBJ1-1, with 7 bases that match TRBD1. V lost 5 bases to trimming and J lost 2 bases; unmatched junction nucleotides: 8. Looked up from germline, CDR1 is LNHDA and CDR2 is SQIVND (reference sequence). This CDR3 is built from 15 residues.

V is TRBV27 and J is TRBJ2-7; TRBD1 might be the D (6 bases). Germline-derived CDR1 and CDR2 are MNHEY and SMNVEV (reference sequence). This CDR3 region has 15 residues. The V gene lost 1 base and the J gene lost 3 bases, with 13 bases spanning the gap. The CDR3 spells CASSLLLGAHYEQYF. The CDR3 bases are TGTGCCAGCAGTTTATTATTGGGGGCTCACTACGAGCAGTACTTC.